Listed below are T cell receptor beta chains from one sample, sequenced in a study of blood T cell repertoires in COVID-19. Profiling relied on immunoSEQ multiplex PCR, and the TCRdb table lists in-frame clones only, not all of them. The sample lists some 200,000 clones, 70% to 90% occurring once. Material: peripheral blood. The receptors originated from a man aged 18 to 29 with active or convalescent COVID-19. The CDR3 runs from the conserved cysteine through the conserved F or W. The order of the fields is J gene, D gene, V gene, clone size, CDR3 DNA, CDR3 protein. The D gene is left open where the match is weak. Size values are once, few and many counts, or a class for expanded clones, and some rows have none.

j_gene: TRBJ1-1
d_gene: -
v_gene: TRBV10-2
abundance: -
CDR3nt: TGCGCCAGCAGTGAGCAGGGTACTGAAGCTTTCTTT
CDR3aa: CASSEQGTEAFF

j_gene: TRBJ1-2
d_gene: -
v_gene: TRBV25-1
abundance: -
CDR3nt: TGTGCCAGCAGTGACCTGGACACCACGTTAAACTATGGCTACACCTTC
CDR3aa: CASSDLDTTLNYGYTF

j_gene: TRBJ2-4
d_gene: TRBD2
v_gene: TRBV20-1
abundance: -
CDR3nt: TGCAGTGCTAGTGGCTCTAGCGGGGTAGCCAAAAACATTCAGTACTTC
CDR3aa: CSASGSSGVAKNIQYF

j_gene: TRBJ1-6
d_gene: -
v_gene: TRBV19
abundance: -
CDR3nt: TGTGCCAGTAGTATAGGGGAGTATAATTCACCCCTCCACTTT
CDR3aa: CASSIGEYNSPLHF

j_gene: TRBJ1-1
d_gene: -
v_gene: TRBV27
abundance: medium-sized
CDR3nt: TGTGCCAGCAGTTTATCGAACAGGGTATACACTGAAGCTTTCTTT
CDR3aa: CASSLSNRVYTEAFF

j_gene: TRBJ1-1
d_gene: TRBD1
v_gene: TRBV7-2
abundance: -
CDR3nt: TGTGCCAGCAGCGTAGGGACAGGGGGCACTGAAGCTTTCTTT
CDR3aa: CASSVGTGGTEAFF

j_gene: TRBJ2-1
d_gene: -
v_gene: TRBV5-4
abundance: -
CDR3nt: TGTGCCAGCAAGGGCGGGCAGGCATTAAACAATGAGCAGTTCTTC
CDR3aa: CASKGGQALNNEQFF

j_gene: TRBJ2-3
d_gene: TRBD1
v_gene: TRBV11-3
abundance: -
CDR3nt: TGTGCCAGCAGCGCCACCACAGGGGGCCGCACAGATACGCAGTATTTT
CDR3aa: CASSATTGGRTDTQYF

j_gene: TRBJ1-2
d_gene: -
v_gene: TRBV7-9
abundance: -
CDR3nt: TGTGCCAGCAGCAAATACGGGACTCTGAGCGAGGGCTACACCTTC
CDR3aa: CASSKYGTLSEGYTF

j_gene: TRBJ1-4
d_gene: TRBD1
v_gene: TRBV13
abundance: -
CDR3nt: TGTGCCAGCAGCTTAACCCAAGGACAGGGGGCTGAAAAACTGTTTTTT
CDR3aa: CASSLTQGQGAEKLFF

j_gene: TRBJ2-5
d_gene: TRBD2
v_gene: TRBV24-1
abundance: -
CDR3nt: TGTGCCACCAGCGAAGCGGGAGGGCGTCTGGACTTC
CDR3aa: CATSEAGGRLDF

j_gene: TRBJ1-3
d_gene: -
v_gene: TRBV9
abundance: -
CDR3nt: TGTGCCAGCAGAGCTAGCGGCTCTGGAAACACCATATATTTT
CDR3aa: CASRASGSGNTIYF

j_gene: TRBJ2-1
d_gene: -
v_gene: TRBV6-5
abundance: -
CDR3nt: TGTGCCAGCAGCCAAACAGGCAGCTCCTACAATGAGCAGTTCTTC
CDR3aa: CASSQTGSSYNEQFF

j_gene: TRBJ1-2
d_gene: -
v_gene: TRBV15
abundance: -
CDR3nt: TGTGCCACCAGCCCCGACAGGAACTATGGCTACACCTTC
CDR3aa: CATSPDRNYGYTF

j_gene: TRBJ1-1
d_gene: TRBD1
v_gene: TRBV18
abundance: -
CDR3nt: TGTGCCAGCTCACCACCGCCGCTAGGGACAGGGCACAACACTGAAGCTTTCTTT
CDR3aa: CASSPPPLGTGHNTEAFF

j_gene: TRBJ1-3
d_gene: TRBD1
v_gene: TRBV2
abundance: -
CDR3nt: TGTGCCAGCAGCGGACAGGGAGGAGGAAACACCATATATTTT
CDR3aa: CASSGQGGGNTIYF

j_gene: TRBJ2-3
d_gene: TRBD2
v_gene: TRBV19
abundance: -
CDR3nt: TGTGCCAGTCTAGCGGGCTACACAGATACGCAGTATTTT
CDR3aa: CASLAGYTDTQYF

j_gene: TRBJ1-2
d_gene: TRBD1
v_gene: TRBV7-4
abundance: medium-sized
CDR3nt: TGTGCCAGCAGCGCCCGACAGGGGAGGTTGGACTATGGCTACACCTTC
CDR3aa: CASSARQGRLDYGYTF

j_gene: TRBJ1-2
d_gene: -
v_gene: TRBV5-1
abundance: -
CDR3nt: TGCGCCAGCAGCTCCGGACGGGGAAGTAACTATGGCTACACCTTC
CDR3aa: CASSSGRGSNYGYTF

j_gene: TRBJ2-3
d_gene: TRBD1
v_gene: TRBV19
abundance: once
CDR3nt: TGTGCCAGTACCGCAGGGGGAGGCACAGATACGCAGTATTTT
CDR3aa: CASTAGGGTDTQYF

j_gene: TRBJ2-7
d_gene: -
v_gene: TRBV7-8
abundance: -
CDR3nt: TGTGCCAGCAGCTTATCTTCTAGGGGACTTGCCTACGAGCAGTACTTC
CDR3aa: CASSLSSRGLAYEQYF

j_gene: TRBJ2-2
d_gene: TRBD2
v_gene: TRBV11-3
abundance: -
CDR3nt: TGTGCCAGCAGCACGACTAGCGGAGAGACCGGGGAGCTGTTTTTT
CDR3aa: CASSTTSGETGELFF

j_gene: TRBJ2-7
d_gene: TRBD2
v_gene: TRBV10-3
abundance: -
CDR3nt: TGTGCCACCCGACTAGCGGGTGGTTCCTACGAGCAGTACTTC
CDR3aa: CATRLAGGSYEQYF

j_gene: TRBJ1-1
d_gene: -
v_gene: TRBV4-1
abundance: -
CDR3nt: TGCGCCAGCAGCCTTATTTCGAACATGAACACTGAAGCTTTCTTT
CDR3aa: CASSLISNMNTEAFF

j_gene: TRBJ2-5
d_gene: TRBD1
v_gene: TRBV5-1
abundance: -
CDR3nt: TGCGCCAGCAGCGCGGGACAGGCCCAAGAGACCCAGTACTTC
CDR3aa: CASSAGQAQETQYF

j_gene: TRBJ1-5
d_gene: -
v_gene: TRBV28
abundance: -
CDR3nt: TGTGCCAGCAGTTTAGTGGCTTCTAAGCGGGGGCTGCGCAATCAGCCCCAGCATTTT
CDR3aa: CASSLVASKRGLRNQPQHF

j_gene: TRBJ2-2
d_gene: -
v_gene: TRBV3-1/TRBV3-2
abundance: -
CDR3nt: TGTGCCAGCAGCCCATTGACTAGAGGAGGCGGGGAGCTGTTTTTT
CDR3aa: CASSPLTRGGGELFF

j_gene: TRBJ2-2
d_gene: -
v_gene: TRBV19
abundance: -
CDR3nt: TGTGCCAGTAGTATAGCAGGATTCAGGGTAGGGAACACCGGGGAGCTGTTTTTT
CDR3aa: CASSIAGFRVGNTGELFF

j_gene: TRBJ2-7
d_gene: TRBD2
v_gene: TRBV27
abundance: -
CDR3nt: TGTGCCAGCAGTCAACCGGGACTAGCTATCGCGGGGGGCTACGAGCAGTACTTC
CDR3aa: CASSQPGLAIAGGYEQYF

j_gene: TRBJ2-1
d_gene: -
v_gene: TRBV6-6
abundance: -
CDR3nt: TGTGCCAGCAGTCCCTCTTTGATCGCCAGCTCCTACAATGAGCAGTTCTTC
CDR3aa: CASSPSLIASSYNEQFF

j_gene: TRBJ2-5
d_gene: -
v_gene: TRBV5-5
abundance: -
CDR3nt: TGTGCCAGCAGCTTGGTGACAGGACCAGAGACCCAGTACTTC
CDR3aa: CASSLVTGPETQYF

j_gene: TRBJ2-3
d_gene: -
v_gene: TRBV9
abundance: -
CDR3nt: TGTGCCAGCAGCGTAGTTCGCGCAGATACGCAGTATTTT
CDR3aa: CASSVVRADTQYF

j_gene: TRBJ2-7
d_gene: TRBD2
v_gene: TRBV11-2
abundance: -
CDR3nt: TGTGCCAGCAGCTTAGGGGCTAGCGGGGCATACGAGCAGTACTTC
CDR3aa: CASSLGASGAYEQYF

j_gene: TRBJ2-7
d_gene: TRBD1
v_gene: TRBV23-1
abundance: -
CDR3nt: TGCGCCAGCTATCAGAGCAGGGGGCTCTACTACGAGCAGTACTTC
CDR3aa: CASYQSRGLYYEQYF

j_gene: TRBJ2-1
d_gene: -
v_gene: TRBV3-1/TRBV3-2
abundance: -
CDR3nt: TGTGCCAGCAGCCGTATCCCCAATGAGCAGTTCTTC
CDR3aa: CASSRIPNEQFF

j_gene: TRBJ2-7
d_gene: -
v_gene: TRBV7-2
abundance: -
CDR3nt: TGTGCCAGCAGCTTAGGGGCGGGGACGGAGGAGCAGTACTTC
CDR3aa: CASSLGAGTEEQYF

j_gene: TRBJ2-7
d_gene: TRBD2
v_gene: TRBV5-1
abundance: -
CDR3nt: TGCGCCAGCAGCTTTGGAGCGGGCGGGAGTTCCTACGAGCAGTACTTC
CDR3aa: CASSFGAGGSSYEQYF

j_gene: TRBJ2-7
d_gene: TRBD1
v_gene: TRBV19
abundance: -
CDR3nt: TGTGCCAGTAGTACCCCGGGACAGAAAAAAAGCTCCTACGAGCAGTACTTC
CDR3aa: CASSTPGQKKSSYEQYF

j_gene: TRBJ2-2
d_gene: -
v_gene: TRBV27
abundance: -
CDR3nt: TGTGCCAGCAGTTTATACGGGATCGGGGAGCTGTTTTTT
CDR3aa: CASSLYGIGELFF

j_gene: TRBJ2-5
d_gene: -
v_gene: TRBV5-1
abundance: -
CDR3nt: TGCGCCAGCAGCTTGGAGGAGTCTCGCGGGACCCAGTACTTC
CDR3aa: CASSLEESRGTQYF

j_gene: TRBJ1-3
d_gene: -
v_gene: TRBV4-2
abundance: -
CDR3nt: TGTGCCAGCAGCCAAGATGAGGGCTCTGGAAACACCATATATTTT
CDR3aa: CASSQDEGSGNTIYF

j_gene: TRBJ2-1
d_gene: TRBD2
v_gene: TRBV28
abundance: -
CDR3nt: TGTGCCAGCAGTCTTATAGCGGGAGACAATGAGCAGTTCTTC
CDR3aa: CASSLIAGDNEQFF

j_gene: TRBJ1-1
d_gene: -
v_gene: TRBV7-9
abundance: -
CDR3nt: TGTGCCGTCGACCCCCCCGAGGTCGACACTGAAGCTTTCTTT
CDR3aa: CAVDPPEVDTEAFF

j_gene: TRBJ1-1
d_gene: -
v_gene: TRBV12-3/TRBV12-4
abundance: -
CDR3nt: TGTGCCAGCAGCCTGACAGAGAACACTGAAGCTTTCTTT
CDR3aa: CASSLTENTEAFF

j_gene: TRBJ2-1
d_gene: TRBD2
v_gene: TRBV5-4
abundance: -
CDR3nt: TGTGCCAGCAGCTTGGGGGGGACTAGCGGCTACAATGAGCAGTTCTTC
CDR3aa: CASSLGGTSGYNEQFF

j_gene: TRBJ1-2
d_gene: -
v_gene: TRBV5-4
abundance: -
CDR3nt: TGTGCCAGCAGCTTGGGTGGAGGGTCCCTTACACGCTACTATGAGGGTGGCTACACCTTC
CDR3aa: CASSLGGGSLTRYYEGGYTF

j_gene: TRBJ1-2
d_gene: -
v_gene: TRBV12-5
abundance: -
CDR3nt: TGTGCTAGTGGTTTGGTCCGAATAGGAGACAGGTTCGGTAGCTATGGCTACACCTTC
CDR3aa: CASGLVRIGDRFGSYGYTF

j_gene: TRBJ1-5
d_gene: -
v_gene: TRBV7-8
abundance: once
CDR3nt: TGTGCCAGCAGCTTAGAGGGAGCGAATCAGCCCCAGCATTTT
CDR3aa: CASSLEGANQPQHF